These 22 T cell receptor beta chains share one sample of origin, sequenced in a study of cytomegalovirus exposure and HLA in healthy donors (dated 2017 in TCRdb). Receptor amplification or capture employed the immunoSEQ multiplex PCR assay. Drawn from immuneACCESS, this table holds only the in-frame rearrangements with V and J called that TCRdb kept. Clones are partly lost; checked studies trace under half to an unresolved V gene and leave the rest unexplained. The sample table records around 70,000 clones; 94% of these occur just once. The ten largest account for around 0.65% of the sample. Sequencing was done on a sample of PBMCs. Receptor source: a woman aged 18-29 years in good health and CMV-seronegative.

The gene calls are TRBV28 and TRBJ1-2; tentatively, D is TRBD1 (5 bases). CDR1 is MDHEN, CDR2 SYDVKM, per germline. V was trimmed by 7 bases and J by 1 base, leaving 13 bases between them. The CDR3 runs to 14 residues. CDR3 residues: CASTVTGRNYGYTF. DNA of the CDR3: TGTGCCAGCACGGTAACAGGACGTAACTATGGCTACACCTTC.

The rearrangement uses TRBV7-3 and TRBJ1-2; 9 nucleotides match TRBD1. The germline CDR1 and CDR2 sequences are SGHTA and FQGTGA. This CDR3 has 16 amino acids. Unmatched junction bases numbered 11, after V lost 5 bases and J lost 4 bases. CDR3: CASSPQGQGGLYGYTF. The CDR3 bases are TGTGCCAGCAGCCCGCAGGGACAGGGCGGTCTCTATGGCTACACCTTC.

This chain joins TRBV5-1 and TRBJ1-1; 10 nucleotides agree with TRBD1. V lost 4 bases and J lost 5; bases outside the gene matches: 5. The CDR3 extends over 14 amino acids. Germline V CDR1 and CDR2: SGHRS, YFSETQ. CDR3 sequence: CASSRTGGETEAFF. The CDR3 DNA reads TGCGCCAGCAGCCGGACAGGGGGAGAAACTGAAGCTTTCTTT.

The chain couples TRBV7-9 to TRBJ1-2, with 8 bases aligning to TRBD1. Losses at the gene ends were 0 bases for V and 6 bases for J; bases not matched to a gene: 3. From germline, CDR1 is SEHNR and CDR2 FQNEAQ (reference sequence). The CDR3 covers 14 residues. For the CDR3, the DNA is TGTGCCAGCAGCTTAGCGCAGACAGGGGATGGCTACACCTTC. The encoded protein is CASSLAQTGDGYTF. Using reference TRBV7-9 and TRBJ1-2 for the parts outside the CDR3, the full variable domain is DTGVSQNPRHKITKRGQNVTFRCDPISEHNRLYWYRQTLGQGPEFLTYFQNEAQLEKSRLLSDRFSAERPKGSFSTLEIQRTEQGDSAMYLCASSLAQTGDGYTFGSGTRLTVV.

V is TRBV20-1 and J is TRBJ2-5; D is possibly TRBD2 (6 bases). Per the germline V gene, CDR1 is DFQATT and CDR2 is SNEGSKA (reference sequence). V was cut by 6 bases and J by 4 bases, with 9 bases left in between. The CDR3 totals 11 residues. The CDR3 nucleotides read TGCAGTGCGAGTAGCGGAGAGACCCAGTACTTC. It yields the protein CSASSGETQYF.

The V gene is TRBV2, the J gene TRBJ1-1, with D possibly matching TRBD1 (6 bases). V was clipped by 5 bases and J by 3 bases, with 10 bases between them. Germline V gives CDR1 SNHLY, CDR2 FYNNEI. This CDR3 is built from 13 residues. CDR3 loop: CASSPTGYTEAFF. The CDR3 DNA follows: TGTGCCAGCAGTCCGACAGGCTACACTGAAGCTTTCTTT.

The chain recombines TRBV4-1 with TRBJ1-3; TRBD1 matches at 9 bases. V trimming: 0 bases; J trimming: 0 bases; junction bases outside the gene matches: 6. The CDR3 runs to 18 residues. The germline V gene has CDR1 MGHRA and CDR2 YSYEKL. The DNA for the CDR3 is TGCGCCAGCAGCCAAGATCGGGGGACAGGGCTCTCTGGAAACACCATATATTTT. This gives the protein CASSQDRGTGLSGNTIYF.

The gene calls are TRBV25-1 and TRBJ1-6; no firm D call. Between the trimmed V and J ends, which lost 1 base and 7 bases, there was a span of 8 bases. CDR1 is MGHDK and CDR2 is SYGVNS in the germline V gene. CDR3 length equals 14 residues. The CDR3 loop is CASSEWHRNSPLHF. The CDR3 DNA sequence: TGTGCCAGCAGTGAATGGCACAGAAATTCACCCCTCCACTTT.

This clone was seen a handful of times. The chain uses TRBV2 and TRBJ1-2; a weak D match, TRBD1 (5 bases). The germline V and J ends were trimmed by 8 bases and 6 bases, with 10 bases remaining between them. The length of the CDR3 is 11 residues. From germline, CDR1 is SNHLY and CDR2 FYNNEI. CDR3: CASVKGHGYTF. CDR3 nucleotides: TGTGCCAGCGTCAAGGGGCATGGCTACACCTTC.

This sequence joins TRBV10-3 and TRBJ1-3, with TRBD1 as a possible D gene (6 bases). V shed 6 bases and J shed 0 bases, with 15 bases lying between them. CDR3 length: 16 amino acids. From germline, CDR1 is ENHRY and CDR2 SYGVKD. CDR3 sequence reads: CAIRRTEVGSGNTIYF. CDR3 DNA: TGTGCCATCAGGAGGACAGAAGTAGGCTCTGGAAACACCATATATTTT.

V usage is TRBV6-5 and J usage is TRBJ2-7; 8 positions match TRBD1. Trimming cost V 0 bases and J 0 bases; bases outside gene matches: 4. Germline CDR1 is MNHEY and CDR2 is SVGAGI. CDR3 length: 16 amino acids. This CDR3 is CASSYSHRGFSYEQYF. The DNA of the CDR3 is TGTGCCAGCAGTTACTCCCACAGGGGGTTCTCCTACGAGCAGTACTTC.

The CDR3 nucleotides read TGTGCCAGCAGCGCCAGCCCAGGGATCTACGAGCAGTACTTC. Its protein is CASSASPGIYEQYF. This chain links TRBV7-2 with TRBJ2-7; weak D call: TRBD1 (5 bases). This CDR3 spans 14 amino acids. Germline V gene lookup returns CDR1 SGHTA and CDR2 FQGNSA. The V end was cut by 5 bases, the J end by 3 bases, with 14 bases between.

CDR3 DNA: TGCGCCAGCAGCCTCAGACAGGCTAACACCGGGGAGCTGTTTTTT. It encodes CASSLRQANTGELFF. The rearrangement links TRBV5-1 to TRBJ2-2, with D possibly matching TRBD1 (6 bases). V lost 4 bases to trimming and J lost 2 bases, with 12 bases between them. Per germline, CDR1 SGHRS and CDR2 YFSETQ. The CDR3 runs 15 residues.

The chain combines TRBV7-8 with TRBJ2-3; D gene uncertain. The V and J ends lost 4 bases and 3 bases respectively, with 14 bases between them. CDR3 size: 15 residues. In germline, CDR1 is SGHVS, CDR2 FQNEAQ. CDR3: CASSSLRQRTDTQYF. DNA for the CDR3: TGTGCCAGCAGCTCGTTGAGACAAAGAACAGATACGCAGTATTTT. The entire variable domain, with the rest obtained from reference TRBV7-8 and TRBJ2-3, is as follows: GAGVSQSPRYKVAKRGQDVALRCDPISGHVSLFWYQQALGQGPEFLTYFQNEAQLDKSGLPSDRFFAERPEGSVSTLKIQRTQQEDSAVYLCASSSLRQRTDTQYFGPGTRLTVL.

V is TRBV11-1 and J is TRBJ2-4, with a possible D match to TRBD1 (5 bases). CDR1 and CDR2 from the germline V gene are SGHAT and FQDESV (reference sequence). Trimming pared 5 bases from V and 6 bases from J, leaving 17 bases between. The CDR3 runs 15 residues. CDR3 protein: CASSGWGIDGNIQYF. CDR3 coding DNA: TGTGCCAGCAGCGGATGGGGCATCGACGGAAACATTCAGTACTTC. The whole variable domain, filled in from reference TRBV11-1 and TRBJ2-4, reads EAEVAQSPRYKITEKSQAVAFWCDPISGHATLYWYRQILGQGPELLVQFQDESVVDDSQLPKDRFSAERLKGVDSTLKIQPAELGDSAMYLCASSGWGIDGNIQYFGAGTRLSVL.

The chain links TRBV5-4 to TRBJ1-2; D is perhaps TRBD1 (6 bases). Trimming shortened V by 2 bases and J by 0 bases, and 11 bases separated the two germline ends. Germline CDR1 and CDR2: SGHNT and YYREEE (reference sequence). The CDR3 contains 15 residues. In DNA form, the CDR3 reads TGTGCCAGCAGCTTCTCCCGGACAGCTAACTATGGCTACACCTTC. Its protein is CASSFSRTANYGYTF.

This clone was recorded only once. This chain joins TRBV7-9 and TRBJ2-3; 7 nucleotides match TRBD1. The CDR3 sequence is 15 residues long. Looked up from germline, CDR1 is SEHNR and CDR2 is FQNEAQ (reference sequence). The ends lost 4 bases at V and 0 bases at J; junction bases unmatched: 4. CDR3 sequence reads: CASSSGQPSTDTQYF. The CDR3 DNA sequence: TGTGCCAGCAGCTCGGGACAGCCTAGCACAGATACGCAGTATTTT.

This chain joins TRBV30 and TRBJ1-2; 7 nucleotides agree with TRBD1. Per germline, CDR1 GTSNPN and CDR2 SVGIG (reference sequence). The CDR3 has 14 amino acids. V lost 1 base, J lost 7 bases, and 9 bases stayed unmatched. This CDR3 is CAWSGTGGLAGYTF. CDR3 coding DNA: TGTGCCTGGAGTGGGACAGGCGGCCTCGCTGGCTACACCTTC.

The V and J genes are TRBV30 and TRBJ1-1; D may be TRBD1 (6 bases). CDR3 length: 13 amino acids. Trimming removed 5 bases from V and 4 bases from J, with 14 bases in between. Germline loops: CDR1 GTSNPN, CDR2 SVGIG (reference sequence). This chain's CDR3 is CAWSRTVGTEAFF. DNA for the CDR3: TGTGCCTGGTCGCGGACAGTAGGCACTGAAGCTTTCTTT.

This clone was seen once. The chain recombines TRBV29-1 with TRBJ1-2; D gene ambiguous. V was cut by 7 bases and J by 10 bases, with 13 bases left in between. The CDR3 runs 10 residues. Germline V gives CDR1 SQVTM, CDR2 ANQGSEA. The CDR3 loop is CSAITESYTF. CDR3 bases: TGCAGCGCAATTACAGAATCCTACACCTTC.

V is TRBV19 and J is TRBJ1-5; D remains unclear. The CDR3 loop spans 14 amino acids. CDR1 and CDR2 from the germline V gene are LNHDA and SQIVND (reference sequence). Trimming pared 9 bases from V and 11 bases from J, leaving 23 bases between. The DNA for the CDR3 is TGTGCCAGCCACAGTGGGCCCGGTAAACGGACCCAGCATTTT. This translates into CASHSGPGKRTQHF.

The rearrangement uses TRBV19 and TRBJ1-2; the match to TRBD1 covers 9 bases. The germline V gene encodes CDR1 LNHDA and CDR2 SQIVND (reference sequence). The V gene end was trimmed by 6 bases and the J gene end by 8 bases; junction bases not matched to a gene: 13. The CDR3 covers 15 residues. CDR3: CASSALGQGPGGYTF. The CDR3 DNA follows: TGTGCCAGTAGCGCCCTGGGACAGGGACCTGGAGGCTACACCTTC.